This T cell receptor beta chain is from a study of graft-versus-host responses after intestinal transplantation. The table came from immunoSEQ multiplex PCR; TCRdb's copy has only in-frame clones and leaves some out. The sample carries some 22,000 clones, 85% to 95% recorded once. The CDR3 is 12 residues long. Looked up from germline, CDR1 is LNHNV and CDR2 is YYDKDF (reference sequence). V was cut by 1 base and J by 6 bases, with 7 bases left in between. The TCR originated in a human patient who received an intestinal transplant, so some T cells may come from the graft donor. The rearrangement links TRBV15 to TRBJ2-7; possibly TRBD1 or TRBD2 for D (5 bases each). Sequenced here: PBMCs, sampled 39 days after intestinal transplant. For the CDR3, the DNA is TGTGCCACCAGCAGAGTGAGGGGCGAGCAGTACTTC. Its translation: CATSRVRGEQYF.